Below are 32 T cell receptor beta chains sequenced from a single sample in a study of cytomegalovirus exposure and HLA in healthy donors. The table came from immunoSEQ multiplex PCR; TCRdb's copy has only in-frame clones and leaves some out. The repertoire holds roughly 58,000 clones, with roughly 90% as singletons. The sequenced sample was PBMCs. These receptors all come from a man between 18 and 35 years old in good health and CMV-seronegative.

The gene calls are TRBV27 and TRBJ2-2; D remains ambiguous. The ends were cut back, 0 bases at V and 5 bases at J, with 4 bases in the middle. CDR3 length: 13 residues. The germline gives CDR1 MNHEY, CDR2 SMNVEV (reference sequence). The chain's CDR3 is CASSLSRTGELFF. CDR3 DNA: TGTGCCAGCAGTTTATCGAGAACCGGGGAGCTGTTTTTT.

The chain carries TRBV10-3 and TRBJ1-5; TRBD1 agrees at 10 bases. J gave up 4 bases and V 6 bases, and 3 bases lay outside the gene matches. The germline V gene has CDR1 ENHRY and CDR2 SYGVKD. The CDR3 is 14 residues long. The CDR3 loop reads CAISRTGGNQPQHF. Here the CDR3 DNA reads TGTGCCATCAGCCGGACAGGGGGAAATCAGCCCCAGCATTTT.

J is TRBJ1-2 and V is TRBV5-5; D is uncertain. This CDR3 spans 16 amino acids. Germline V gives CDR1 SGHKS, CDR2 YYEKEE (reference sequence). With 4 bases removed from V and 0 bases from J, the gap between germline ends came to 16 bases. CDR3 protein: CASSRGRAGPNYGYTF. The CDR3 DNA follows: TGTGCCAGCAGCAGAGGGAGGGCAGGCCCTAACTATGGCTACACCTTC.

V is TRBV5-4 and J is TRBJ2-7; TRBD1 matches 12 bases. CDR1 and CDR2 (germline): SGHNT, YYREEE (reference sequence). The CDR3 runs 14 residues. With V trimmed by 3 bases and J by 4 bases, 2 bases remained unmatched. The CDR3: CASSWDRGPYEQYF. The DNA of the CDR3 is TGTGCCAGCAGCTGGGACAGGGGGCCTTACGAGCAGTACTTC.

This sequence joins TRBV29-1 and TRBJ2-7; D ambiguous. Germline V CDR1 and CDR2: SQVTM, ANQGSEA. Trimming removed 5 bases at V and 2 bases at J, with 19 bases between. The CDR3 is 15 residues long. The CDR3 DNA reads TGCAGCGTTTGGTCCTTGCGGTTATCCCCCTACGAGCAGTACTTC. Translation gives CSVWSLRLSPYEQYF.

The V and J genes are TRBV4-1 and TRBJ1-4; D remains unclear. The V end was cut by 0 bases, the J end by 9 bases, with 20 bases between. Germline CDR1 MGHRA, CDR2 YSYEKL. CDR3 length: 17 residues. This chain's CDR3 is CASSQDRRGEVTQKLFF. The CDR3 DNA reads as TGCGCCAGCAGCCAAGATCGTCGGGGTGAGGTGACTCAAAAACTGTTTTTT.

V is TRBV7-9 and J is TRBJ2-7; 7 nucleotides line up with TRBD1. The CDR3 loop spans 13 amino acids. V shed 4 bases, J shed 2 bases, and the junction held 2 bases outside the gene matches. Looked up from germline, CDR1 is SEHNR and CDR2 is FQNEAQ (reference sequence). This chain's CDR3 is CASSSRGPYEQYF. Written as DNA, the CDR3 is TGTGCCAGCAGCTCGAGGGGGCCCTACGAGCAGTACTTC.

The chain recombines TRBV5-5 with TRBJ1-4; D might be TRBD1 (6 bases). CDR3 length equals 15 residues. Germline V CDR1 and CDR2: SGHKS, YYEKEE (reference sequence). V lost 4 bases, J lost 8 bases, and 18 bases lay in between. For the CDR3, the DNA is TGTGCCAGCAGCCAACTACGGGGGGCAAGAGAAAAACTGTTTTTT. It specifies CASSQLRGAREKLFF.

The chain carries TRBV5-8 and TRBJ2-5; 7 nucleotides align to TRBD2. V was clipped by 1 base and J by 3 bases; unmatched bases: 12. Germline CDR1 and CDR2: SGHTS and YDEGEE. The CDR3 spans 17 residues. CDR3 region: CASSLSGEGRGKETQYF. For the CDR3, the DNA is TGTGCCAGCAGCTTGTCGGGGGAGGGCCGGGGGAAAGAGACCCAGTACTTC.

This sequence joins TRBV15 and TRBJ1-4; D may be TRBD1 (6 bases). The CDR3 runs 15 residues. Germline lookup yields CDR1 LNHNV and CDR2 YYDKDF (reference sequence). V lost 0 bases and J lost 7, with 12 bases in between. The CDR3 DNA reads TGTGCCACCAGCAGAGAGGACAGACCCTCTGAAAAACTGTTTTTT. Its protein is CATSREDRPSEKLFF. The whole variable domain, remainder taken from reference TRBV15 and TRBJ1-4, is DAMVIQNPRYQVTQFGKPVTLSCSQTLNHNVMYWYQQKSSQAPKLLFHYYDKDFNNEADTPDNFQSRRPNTSFCFLDIRSPGLGDTAMYLCATSREDRPSEKLFFGSGTQLSVL.

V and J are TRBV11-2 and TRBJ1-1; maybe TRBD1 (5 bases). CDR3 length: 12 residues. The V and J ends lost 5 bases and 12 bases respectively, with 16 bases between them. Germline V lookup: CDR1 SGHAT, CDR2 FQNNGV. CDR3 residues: CASSPDSRRTFF. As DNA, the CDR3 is TGTGCCAGCAGCCCAGACAGCCGGCGCACTTTCTTT.

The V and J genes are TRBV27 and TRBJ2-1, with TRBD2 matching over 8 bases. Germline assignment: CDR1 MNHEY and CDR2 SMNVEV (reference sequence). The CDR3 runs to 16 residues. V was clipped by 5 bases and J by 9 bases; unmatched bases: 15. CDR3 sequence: CASSPQSLAGLAEQFF. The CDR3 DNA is TGTGCCAGCAGTCCTCAATCGCTAGCGGGCCTGGCTGAGCAGTTCTTC.

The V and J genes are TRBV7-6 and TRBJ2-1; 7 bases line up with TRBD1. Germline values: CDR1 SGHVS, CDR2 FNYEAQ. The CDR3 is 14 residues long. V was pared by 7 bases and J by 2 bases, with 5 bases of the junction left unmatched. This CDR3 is CASTFGQAYNEQFF. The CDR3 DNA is TGTGCCAGCACATTCGGACAGGCCTACAATGAGCAGTTCTTC.

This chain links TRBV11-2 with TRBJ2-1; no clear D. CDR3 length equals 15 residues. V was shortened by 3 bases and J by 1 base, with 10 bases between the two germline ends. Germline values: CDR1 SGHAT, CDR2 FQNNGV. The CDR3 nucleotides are TGTGCCAGCAGCTTTTTCGAGTCTTCCTACAATGAGCAGTTCTTC. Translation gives CASSFFESSYNEQFF.

CDR3 loop: CASSRGQGLYEQYF. The CDR3 DNA sequence: TGTGCCAGCAGCAGAGGGCAGGGACTCTACGAGCAGTACTTC. The chain joins TRBV11-2 to TRBJ2-7, with D tentatively TRBD2 (6 bases). Trimming left V 5 bases short and J 3 bases short, with 14 bases between. Per germline, CDR1 SGHAT and CDR2 FQNNGV. The CDR3 has 14 residues. Full variable domain (rest looked up from reference TRBV11-2 and TRBJ2-7): EAGVAQSPRYKIIEKRQSVAFWCNPISGHATLYWYQQILGQGPKLLIQFQNNGVVDDSQLPKDRFSAERLKGVDSTLKIQPAKLEDSAVYLCASSRGQGLYEQYFGPGTRLTVT.

The CDR3 DNA follows: TGCGCCAGCAGCTTGACGTCGACAGGTTTTGACCGCTCCTACAATGAGCAGTTCTTC. Its protein is CASSLTSTGFDRSYNEQFF. The rearrangement joins TRBV5-1 to TRBJ2-1; maybe TRBD1 (6 bases). Per the germline V gene, CDR1 is SGHRS and CDR2 is YFSETQ. The CDR3 is 19 amino acids. V lost 1 base and J 0 bases, leaving 20 bases between the germline ends.

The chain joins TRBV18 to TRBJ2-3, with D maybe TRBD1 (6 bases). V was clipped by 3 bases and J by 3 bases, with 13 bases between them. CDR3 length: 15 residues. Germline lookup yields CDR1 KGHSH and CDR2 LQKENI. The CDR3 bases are TGTGCCAGCTCACCCAAGACAGGAGGTACAGATACGCAGTATTTT. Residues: CASSPKTGGTDTQYF.

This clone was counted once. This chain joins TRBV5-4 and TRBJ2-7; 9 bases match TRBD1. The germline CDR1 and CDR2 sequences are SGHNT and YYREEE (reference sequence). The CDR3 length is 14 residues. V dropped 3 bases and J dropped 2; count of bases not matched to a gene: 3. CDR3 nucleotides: TGTGCCAGCAGCTGGGGACAGGGTACCTACGAGCAGTACTTC. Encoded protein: CASSWGQGTYEQYF. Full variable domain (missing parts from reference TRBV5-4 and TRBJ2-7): ETGVTQSPTHLIKTRGQQVTLRCSSQSGHNTVSWYQQALGQGPQFIFQYYREEENGRGNFPPRFSGLQFPNYSSELNVNALELDDSALYLCASSWGQGTYEQYFGPGTRLTVT.

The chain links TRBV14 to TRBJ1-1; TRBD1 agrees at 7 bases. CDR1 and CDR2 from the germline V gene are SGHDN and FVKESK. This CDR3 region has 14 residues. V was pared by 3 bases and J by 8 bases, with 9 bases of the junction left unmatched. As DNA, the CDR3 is TGTGCCAGCAGCCATTACGACAGGGTTAAAGAAGCTTTCTTT. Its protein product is CASSHYDRVKEAFF. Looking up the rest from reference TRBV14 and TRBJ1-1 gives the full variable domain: EAGVTQFPSHSVIEKGQTVTLRCDPISGHDNLYWYRRVMGKEIKFLLHFVKESKQDESGMPNNRFLAERTGGTYSTLKVQPAELEDSGVYFCASSHYDRVKEAFFGQGTRLTVV.

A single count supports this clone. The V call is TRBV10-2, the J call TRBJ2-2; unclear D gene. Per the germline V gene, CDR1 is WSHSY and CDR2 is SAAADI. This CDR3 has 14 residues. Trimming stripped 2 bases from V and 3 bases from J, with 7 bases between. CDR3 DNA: TGCGCCAGCAGTGAGCCACTGGACACCGGGGAGCTGTTTTTT. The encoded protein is CASSEPLDTGELFF.

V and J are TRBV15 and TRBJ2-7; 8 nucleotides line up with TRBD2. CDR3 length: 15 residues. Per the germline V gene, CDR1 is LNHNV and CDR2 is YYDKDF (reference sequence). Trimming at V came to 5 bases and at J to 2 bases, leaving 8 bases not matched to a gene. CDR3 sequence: CATSFRGGSPYEQYF. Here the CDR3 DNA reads TGTGCCACCAGCTTCCGGGGGGGGTCCCCCTACGAGCAGTACTTC.

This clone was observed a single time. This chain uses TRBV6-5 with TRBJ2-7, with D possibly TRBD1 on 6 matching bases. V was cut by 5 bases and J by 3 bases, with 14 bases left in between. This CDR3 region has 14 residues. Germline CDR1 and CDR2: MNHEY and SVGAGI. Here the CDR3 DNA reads TGTGCCAGCAGTATATCCGGGGACATCTACGAGCAGTACTTC. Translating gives CASSISGDIYEQYF.

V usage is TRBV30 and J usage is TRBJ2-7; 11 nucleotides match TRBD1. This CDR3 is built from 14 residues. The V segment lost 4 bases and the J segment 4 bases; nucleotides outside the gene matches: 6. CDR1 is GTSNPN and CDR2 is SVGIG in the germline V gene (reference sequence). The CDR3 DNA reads TGTGCCTGGAACCCGGACAGGGGGCAATACGAGCAGTACTTC. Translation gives CAWNPDRGQYEQYF. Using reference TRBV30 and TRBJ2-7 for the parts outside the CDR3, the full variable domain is SQTIHQWPATLVQPVGSPLSLECTVEGTSNPNLYWYRQAAGRGLQLLFYSVGIGQISSEVPQNLSASRPQDRQFILSSKKLLLSDSGFYLCAWNPDRGQYEQYFGPGTRLTVT.

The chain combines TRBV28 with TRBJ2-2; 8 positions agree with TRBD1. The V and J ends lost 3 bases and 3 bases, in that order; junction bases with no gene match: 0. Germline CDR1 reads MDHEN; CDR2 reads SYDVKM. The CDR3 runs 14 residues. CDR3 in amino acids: CASSLGQDTGELFF. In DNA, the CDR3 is TGTGCCAGCAGTTTGGGACAGGACACCGGGGAGCTGTTTTTT.

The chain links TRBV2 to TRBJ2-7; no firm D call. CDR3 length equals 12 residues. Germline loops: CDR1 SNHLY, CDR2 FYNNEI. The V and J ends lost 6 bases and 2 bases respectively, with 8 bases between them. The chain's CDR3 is CASSRLPYEQYF. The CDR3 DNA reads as TGTGCCAGCAGCAGGCTCCCCTACGAGCAGTACTTC.

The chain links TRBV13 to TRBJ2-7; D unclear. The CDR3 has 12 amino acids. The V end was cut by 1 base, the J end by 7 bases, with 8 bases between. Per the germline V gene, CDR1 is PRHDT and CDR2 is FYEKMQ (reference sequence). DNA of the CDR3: TGTGCCAGCAGCTTAGCCCTCGGGGAGCAGTACTTC. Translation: CASSLALGEQYF.

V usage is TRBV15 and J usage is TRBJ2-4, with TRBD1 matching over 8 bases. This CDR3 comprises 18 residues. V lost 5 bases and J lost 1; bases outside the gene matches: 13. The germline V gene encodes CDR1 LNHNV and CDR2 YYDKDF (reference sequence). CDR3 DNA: TGTGCCACCAGCCGTTCAAAGACAGGGGAGGCGGCCAAAAACATTCAGTACTTC. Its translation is CATSRSKTGEAAKNIQYF.

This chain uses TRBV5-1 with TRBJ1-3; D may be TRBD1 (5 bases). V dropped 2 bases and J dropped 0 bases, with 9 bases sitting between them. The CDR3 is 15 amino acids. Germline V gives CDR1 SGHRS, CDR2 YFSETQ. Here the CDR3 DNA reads TGCGCCAGCAGCTTCCAGGGAAGCTCTGGAAACACCATATATTTT. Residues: CASSFQGSSGNTIYF.

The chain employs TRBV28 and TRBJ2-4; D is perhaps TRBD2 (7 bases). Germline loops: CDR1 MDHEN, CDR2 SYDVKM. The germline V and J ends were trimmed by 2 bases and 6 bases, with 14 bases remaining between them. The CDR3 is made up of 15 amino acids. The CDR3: CASSLEGGRGNIQYF. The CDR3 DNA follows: TGTGCCAGCAGTTTAGAAGGGGGGAGGGGAAACATTCAGTACTTC.

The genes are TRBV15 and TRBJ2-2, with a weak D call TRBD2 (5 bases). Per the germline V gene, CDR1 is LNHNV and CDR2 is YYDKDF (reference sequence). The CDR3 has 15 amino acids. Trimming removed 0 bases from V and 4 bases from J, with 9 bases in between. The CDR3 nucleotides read TGTGCCACCAGCAGAGATTCCGCGGGCACCGGGGAGCTGTTTTTT. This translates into CATSRDSAGTGELFF. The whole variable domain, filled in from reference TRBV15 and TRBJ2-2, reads DAMVIQNPRYQVTQFGKPVTLSCSQTLNHNVMYWYQQKSSQAPKLLFHYYDKDFNNEADTPDNFQSRRPNTSFCFLDIRSPGLGDTAMYLCATSRDSAGTGELFFGEGSRLTVL.

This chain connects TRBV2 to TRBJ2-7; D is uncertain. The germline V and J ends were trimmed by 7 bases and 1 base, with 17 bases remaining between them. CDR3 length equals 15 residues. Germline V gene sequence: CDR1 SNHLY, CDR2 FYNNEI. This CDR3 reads CASNRPYSRSYEQYF. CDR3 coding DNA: TGTGCCAGCAACCGACCCTACAGTAGGTCCTACGAGCAGTACTTC.

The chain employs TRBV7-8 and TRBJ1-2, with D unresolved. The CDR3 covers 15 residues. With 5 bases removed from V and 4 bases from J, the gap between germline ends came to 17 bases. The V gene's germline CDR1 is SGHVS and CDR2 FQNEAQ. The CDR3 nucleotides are TGTGCCAGCAGCCCGACGATTGGGTCGGGCTATGGCTACACCTTC. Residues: CASSPTIGSGYGYTF.